A single sample is the source of the 17 T cell receptor beta chains below, sequenced in a study of STAT5B mutations in CD4+ large granular lymphocyte leukemia. Using immunoSEQ multiplex PCR, the repertoire was profiled, and TCRdb retains in-frame clones only, with some absent. The sample yields 30,000 to 40,000 clones, over 65% seen once. Sequenced: CD4+ T cells from blood buffy coats. The receptors come from a human donor in good health.

The chain employs TRBV9 and TRBJ2-3; 8 bases fit TRBD1. Germline loops: CDR1 SGDLS, CDR2 YYNGEE. With V trimmed by 0 bases and J by 6 bases, 6 bases remained unmatched. The CDR3 spans 15 residues. The chain's CDR3 is CASSVGQGRGDTQYF. DNA of the CDR3: TGTGCCAGCAGCGTAGGACAGGGGCGAGGGGATACGCAGTATTTT.

The V call is TRBV9, the J call TRBJ2-2, with 8 bases aligning to TRBD2. V gave up 0 bases and J gave up 6 bases; unmatched junction bases: 13. The germline CDR1 and CDR2 sequences are SGDLS and YYNGEE. The CDR3 runs to 18 residues. The CDR3, as DNA: TGTGCCAGCAGCGTAGCTACGGGGGGGCAGCCCTACGCCGGGGAGCTGTTTTTT. Translation: CASSVATGGQPYAGELFF.

The rearrangement links TRBV30 to TRBJ1-3, with D uncertain. Germline assignment: CDR1 GTSNPN and CDR2 SVGIG (reference sequence). The CDR3 is 12 amino acids. Deletions cut 1 base from V and 3 bases from J, with 4 bases between. The CDR3 sequence: CAWSDSGNTIYF. In nucleotides, the CDR3 is TGTGCCTGGAGTGACAGTGGAAACACCATATATTTT.

The V gene is TRBV7-2, the J gene TRBJ2-5, with D maybe TRBD1 (5 bases). This CDR3 region has 13 residues. V was clipped by 4 bases and J by 4 bases, with 10 bases between them. Germline values: CDR1 SGHTA, CDR2 FQGNSA. The CDR3 reads CASSWGRVETQYF. The CDR3, as DNA: TGTGCCAGCAGCTGGGGCAGGGTAGAGACCCAGTACTTC.

The V and J genes are TRBV14 and TRBJ1-2; D remains ambiguous. Trimming took off 4 bases at V and 8 bases at J, with 20 bases between the two ends. The CDR3 contains 15 residues. In germline, CDR1 is SGHDN, CDR2 FVKESK. The CDR3: CASSRPSGGLQGYTF. The DNA for the CDR3 is TGTGCCAGCAGCCGCCCGAGCGGAGGACTGCAGGGCTACACCTTC.

This clone was detected once. The rearrangement uses TRBV5-6 and TRBJ2-1; 7 nucleotides line up with TRBD1. V lost 6 bases and J lost 6; bases outside the gene matches: 3. The CDR3 runs 12 residues. CDR1 is SGHDT and CDR2 is YYEEEE in the germline V gene. In DNA, the CDR3 is TGTGCCAGCACCCGGGACAGCAATGAGCAGTTCTTC. As protein: CASTRDSNEQFF.

The chain couples TRBV6-5 to TRBJ1-5; 7 positions match TRBD1. This CDR3 has 15 residues. Germline CDR1 and CDR2: MNHEY and SVGAGI. Unmatched junction bases numbered 5, after V lost 6 bases and J lost 0 bases. The CDR3 coding sequence is TGTGCCAGCAGGAGGGACAGCTATAGCAATCAGCCCCAGCATTTT. This gives the protein CASRRDSYSNQPQHF.

The DNA for the CDR3 is TGTGCCATGTCATCAGCGGGGACTGACGGGACCCAGTACTTC. Translation: CAMSSAGTDGTQYF. The chain uses TRBV10-3 and TRBJ2-5; 7 nucleotides match TRBD2. There are 14 residues in the CDR3. Germline CDR1 ENHRY, CDR2 SYGVKD. V shed 9 bases and J 7 bases; nucleotides not matched to a gene: 14.

The chain couples TRBV11-3 to TRBJ1-1; 9 nucleotides line up with TRBD1. After removal of 0 bases from V and 5 bases from J, the junction contained 10 bases not matched to a gene. There are 17 residues in the CDR3. Germline CDR1 is SGHNT and CDR2 is YENEEA. The CDR3 protein is CASSLEGAGTGRTEAFF. CDR3 nucleotides: TGTGCCAGCAGCTTAGAGGGGGCCGGGACAGGGAGGACTGAAGCTTTCTTT.

The J gene is TRBJ2-1, the V gene TRBV7-8; 7 positions match TRBD2. V dropped 5 bases and J dropped 0; count of bases not matched to a gene: 4. The CDR3 covers 15 residues. The germline V gene has CDR1 SGHVS and CDR2 FQNEAQ. The DNA for the CDR3 is TGTGCCAGCAGCCCGAGCGGGGCCTCCTACAATGAGCAGTTCTTC. Amino acids: CASSPSGASYNEQFF.

The chain joins TRBV7-2 to TRBJ1-5, with D perhaps matching TRBD1 (6 bases). This CDR3 is built from 15 residues. V lost 5 bases, J lost 3 bases, and 14 bases lay in between. Germline CDR1 SGHTA, CDR2 FQGNSA. The CDR3 DNA reads TGTGCCAGCAGCCCCGGGGGGGCGCACAATCAGCCCCAGCATTTT. Its protein is CASSPGGAHNQPQHF. Variable domain in full (rest from reference TRBV7-2 and TRBJ1-5): GAGVSQSPSNKVTEKGKDVELRCDPISGHTALYWYRQSLGQGLEFLIYFQGNSAPDKSGLPSDRFSAERTGGSVSTLTIQRTQQEDSAVYLCASSPGGAHNQPQHFGDGTRLSIL.

The CDR3 region is CASSYSGRGTYEQYF. CDR3 DNA sequence: TGTGCCAGCAGTTACTCGGGTCGAGGTACCTACGAGCAGTACTTC. V usage is TRBV6-5 and J usage is TRBJ2-7; no clear D. The V end was cut by 0 bases, the J end by 2 bases, with 11 bases between. Germline-derived CDR1 and CDR2 are MNHEY and SVGAGI. The CDR3 runs to 15 residues.

V and J are TRBV5-1 and TRBJ2-3; D remains ambiguous. V was cut by 0 bases and J by 3 bases, with 20 bases left in between. The CDR3 loop spans 18 amino acids. CDR1 and CDR2 (germline): SGHRS, YFSETQ. The CDR3 DNA sequence: TGCGCCAGCAGCTTGGCCTTGACAACCTTTAGTAGTACAGATACGCAGTATTTT. This codes for CASSLALTTFSSTDTQYF.

The chain joins TRBV2 to TRBJ1-1; 8 bases are shared with TRBD1. Trimming cost V 4 bases and J 3 bases; bases outside gene matches: 13. Germline V CDR1 and CDR2: SNHLY, FYNNEI. The CDR3 consists of 17 residues. The CDR3 reads CASSGGRGRGKYTEAFF. DNA of the CDR3: TGTGCCAGCAGTGGCGGCAGGGGGCGAGGAAAGTACACTGAAGCTTTCTTT.

The chain is built from TRBV10-1 and TRBJ2-7; D is ambiguous. The CDR3 is 11 amino acids. The ends were cut back, 3 bases at V and 4 bases at J, with 4 bases in the middle. CDR1 WNHNN and CDR2 SYGVQD come from the germline V gene (reference sequence). The CDR3 bases are TGCGCCAGCAGTGATGGATACGAGCAGTACTTC. Its protein product is CASSDGYEQYF.

The V and J genes are TRBV5-3 and TRBJ2-1; 8 bases are shared with TRBD2. TRBV5-3 carries the ORF label, with uncertain function. The CDR3 spans 11 residues. V dropped 4 bases and J dropped 10; count of bases not matched to a gene: 1. CDR3 DNA: TGTGCCAGAAGCCGGGGGGGAGAGCAGTTCTTC. Translating gives CARSRGGEQFF.

The chain couples TRBV9 to TRBJ2-7; TRBD2 matches at 7 bases. The CDR3 is 14 residues long. Trimming cost V 0 bases and J 3 bases; bases outside gene matches: 3. The V gene's germline CDR1 is SGDLS and CDR2 YYNGEE. CDR3 sequence: CASSVGGTNYEQYF. The CDR3, as DNA: TGTGCCAGCAGCGTAGGTGGGACTAACTACGAGCAGTACTTC.